The 21 T cell receptor beta chains in this list originate from one sample, sequenced in a study of regulatory dendritic cells for organ transplantation. Allogeneic regulatory or mature dendritic cells were co-cultured for roughly five days with CFSE-labeled sorted T cells at 1:10. Libraries were prepared by immunoSEQ multiplex PCR; TCRdb keeps only in-frame clonotypes and omits some of them. The sample yields roughly 12,000 clones, about four fifths seen once. These receptors have no identified antigens. Input material: naive CD8+ T cells from blood cultured with regulatory dendritic cells. As for subset: CD45RA+ naive T cells. These receptors all stem from a human donor in good health.

The chain recombines TRBV7-9 with TRBJ1-1; TRBD1 might be the D (5 bases). V lost 1 base, J lost 2 bases, and 11 bases lay in between. Germline lookup yields CDR1 SEHNR and CDR2 FQNEAQ (reference sequence). There are 15 residues in the CDR3. As DNA, the CDR3 is TGTGCCAGCAGCTTAGAAACAGGCAGAAACACTGAAGCTTTCTTT. Encoded protein: CASSLETGRNTEAFF.

The DNA of the CDR3 is TGTGCCAGCAGTTTTTACAGGGGGCGATCCTACGAGCAGTACTTC. Protein product: CASSFYRGRSYEQYF. The chain links TRBV27 to TRBJ2-7; 9 nucleotides align to TRBD1. CDR1 is MNHEY and CDR2 is SMNVEV in the germline V gene (reference sequence). The CDR3 totals 15 residues. V dropped 3 bases and J dropped 1; count of bases not matched to a gene: 4.

V and J are TRBV6-5 and TRBJ2-7; D is perhaps TRBD2 (5 bases). The V and J ends lost 6 bases and 4 bases respectively, with 16 bases between them. The germline V gene has CDR1 MNHEY and CDR2 SVGAGI. The CDR3 has 14 amino acids. DNA of the CDR3: TGTGCCAGCAGCACGGGATTCGGCCGGTACGAGCAGTACTTC. Protein sequence: CASSTGFGRYEQYF.

This clone occurred once. The chain joins TRBV7-9 to TRBJ2-7; 7 bases agree with TRBD2. V gave up 4 bases and J gave up 5 bases; unmatched junction bases: 5. The CDR3 runs to 13 residues. Germline CDR1 is SEHNR and CDR2 is FQNEAQ (reference sequence). The DNA of the CDR3 is TGTGCCAGCAGCTCGAAGGGGAGGGACGAGCAGTACTTC. It codes for CASSSKGRDEQYF.

The chain uses TRBV9 and TRBJ1-2, with a possible D match to TRBD1 (6 bases). In germline, CDR1 is SGDLS, CDR2 YYNGEE. This CDR3 has 13 amino acids. The germline V and J ends were trimmed by 4 bases and 2 bases, with 9 bases remaining between them. The CDR3 spells CASSPQGNYGYTF. The CDR3 DNA follows: TGTGCCAGCAGCCCCCAGGGGAACTATGGCTACACCTTC.

This chain joins TRBV9 and TRBJ1-5; D may be TRBD1 (5 bases). The germline V gene encodes CDR1 SGDLS and CDR2 YYNGEE. The CDR3 length is 13 residues. V was trimmed by 2 bases and J by 7 bases, leaving 10 bases between them. The CDR3 protein is CASSVDGGQPQHF. In nucleotides, the CDR3 is TGTGCCAGCAGCGTTGATGGGGGGCAGCCCCAGCATTTT. Complete variable domain (other parts from reference TRBV9 and TRBJ1-5): DSGVTQTPKHLITATGQRVTLRCSPRSGDLSVYWYQQSLDQGLQFLIQYYNGEERAKGNILERFSAQQFPDLHSELNLSSLELGDSALYFCASSVDGGQPQHFGDGTRLSIL.

This clone was counted between two and nine times. The chain couples TRBV5-6 to TRBJ1-1, with D perhaps matching TRBD1 (6 bases). CDR3 size: 14 residues. Germline-derived CDR1 and CDR2 are SGHDT and YYEEEE. Between the trimmed V and J ends, which lost 0 bases and 4 bases, there was a span of 10 bases. CDR3 nucleotides: TGTGCCAGCAGCTTGGAAACAGGGTTCACTGAAGCTTTCTTT. Translating it yields CASSLETGFTEAFF.

The chain employs TRBV2 and TRBJ1-2; D is unresolved. Trimming took 2 bases from V and 5 from J, leaving 12 bases between them. Germline V gene data show CDR1 as SNHLY and CDR2 as FYNNEI. The CDR3 has 14 residues. The CDR3 DNA reads TGTGCCAGCAGTGAAACTTCAGGCCGATATGGCTACACCTTC. Translating gives CASSETSGRYGYTF.

The genes are TRBV2 and TRBJ2-1, with 7 bases aligning to TRBD1. This CDR3 has 15 amino acids. The V gene end was trimmed by 1 base and the J gene end by 3 bases; junction bases not matched to a gene: 3. Germline V CDR1 and CDR2: SNHLY, FYNNEI. The chain's CDR3 is CASSEEGTDYNEQFF. The CDR3 coding sequence is TGTGCCAGCAGTGAAGAGGGGACAGACTACAATGAGCAGTTCTTC.

The chain links TRBV7-3 to TRBJ1-5; D gene unclear. The germline V gene has CDR1 SGHTA and CDR2 FQGTGA. V was shortened by 4 bases and J by 6 bases, with 10 bases between the two germline ends. The CDR3 is made up of 13 amino acids. Here the CDR3 DNA reads TGTGCCAGCAGCTCAAGTCGGGGTCAGCCCCAGCATTTT. As protein: CASSSSRGQPQHF.

The rearrangement joins TRBV5-6 to TRBJ1-4, with no clear D. The CDR3 loop spans 16 amino acids. Germline CDR1 reads SGHDT; CDR2 reads YYEEEE. The V and J ends lost 1 base and 4 bases respectively, with 14 bases between them. CDR3 sequence reads: CASSLFLGGSNEKLFF. DNA of the CDR3: TGTGCCAGCAGCTTGTTCCTCGGCGGGAGTAATGAAAAACTGTTTTTT.

This clone came up once. CDR3 nucleotides: TGTGCCAGCAGTAGGGGACTCGACTACGAGCAGTACTTC. Translated: CASSRGLDYEQYF. The V and J genes are TRBV27 and TRBJ2-7; D is possibly TRBD2 (6 bases). CDR3 size: 13 residues. Germline CDR1 reads MNHEY; CDR2 reads SMNVEV (reference sequence). Deletions cut 5 bases from V and 3 bases from J, with 11 bases between.

The chain employs TRBV6-1 and TRBJ2-7; maybe TRBD1 (5 bases). The CDR3 extends over 15 amino acids. Germline V gives CDR1 MNHNS, CDR2 SASEGT. V was shortened by 5 bases and J by 0 bases, with 14 bases between the two germline ends. The CDR3 sequence is CASSQRGAHSYEQYF. The CDR3 nucleotides read TGTGCCAGCAGTCAAAGGGGCGCCCACTCCTACGAGCAGTACTTC.

The chain employs TRBV15 and TRBJ2-2, with 7 nucleotides matching TRBD1. Trimming took 1 base from V and 0 from J; bases not matched to a gene: 5. Germline loops: CDR1 LNHNV, CDR2 YYDKDF (reference sequence). The CDR3 loop spans 17 amino acids. The CDR3 nucleotides read TGTGCCACCAGCAGAGGATCCGGGACAGCGAACACCGGGGAGCTGTTTTTT. Encoded protein: CATSRGSGTANTGELFF.

This chain links TRBV9 with TRBJ2-3; 8 nucleotides line up with TRBD2. This CDR3 spans 15 amino acids. J lost 3 bases, V lost 2 bases, and 5 bases had no gene match. The germline gives CDR1 SGDLS, CDR2 YYNGEE. CDR3 in DNA: TGTGCCAGCAGCGTCGGTAGCGGGGTAACAGATACGCAGTATTTT. This codes for CASSVGSGVTDTQYF.

This clone came up once. The chain has TRBV7-8 and TRBJ1-2; TRBD1 might be the D (6 bases). The CDR3 is 15 residues long. CDR1 is SGHVS and CDR2 is FQNEAQ in the germline V gene. The V end lost 0 bases, the J end lost 6 bases, and 14 bases lay between the germline ends. The CDR3 bases are TGTGCCAGCAGCTTAGCTGTTACAGGGACGAATGGCTACACCTTC. Protein product: CASSLAVTGTNGYTF.

The chain carries TRBV27 and TRBJ1-6, with TRBD1 identical over 11 bases. The CDR3 has 18 residues. Germline trimming cut 5 bases from V and 0 bases from J; bases unmatched to any gene: 6. Germline values: CDR1 MNHEY, CDR2 SMNVEV (reference sequence). CDR3 DNA: TGTGCCAGCAGTCCTGGGACAGGGGGAGTCTCCTATAATTCACCCCTCCACTTT. Protein product: CASSPGTGGVSYNSPLHF.

J is TRBJ2-1 and V is TRBV7-9; TRBD2 matches 8 bases. This CDR3 region has 16 residues. Germline loops: CDR1 SEHNR, CDR2 FQNEAQ (reference sequence). Unmatched junction bases numbered 11, after V lost 5 bases and J lost 5 bases. CDR3 in amino acids: CASSTWGSGAHNEQFF. The CDR3 DNA follows: TGTGCCAGCAGCACCTGGGGTAGCGGGGCCCACAATGAGCAGTTCTTC.

V is TRBV9 and J is TRBJ1-5; 8 bases fit TRBD1. The V and J ends lost 4 bases and 4 bases, in that order; junction bases with no gene match: 4. Germline loops: CDR1 SGDLS, CDR2 YYNGEE. There are 14 residues in the CDR3. CDR3 region: CASSLGQGNQPQHF. The CDR3 region has the DNA TGTGCCAGCAGCCTCGGACAGGGTAATCAGCCCCAGCATTTT.

The genes are TRBV7-9 and TRBJ2-2; 7 nucleotides align to TRBD1. This CDR3 comprises 15 residues. Germline V gene data show CDR1 as SEHNR and CDR2 as FQNEAQ (reference sequence). V trimming: 5 bases; J trimming: 1 base; junction bases outside the gene matches: 4. This CDR3 reads CASSDGQVNTGELFF. CDR3 in DNA: TGTGCCAGCAGCGACGGACAGGTGAACACCGGGGAGCTGTTTTTT.

A single count supports this clone. V is TRBV6-1 and J is TRBJ1-2; possible D gene TRBD1, 5 bases. Trimming removed 1 base at V and 1 base at J, with 13 bases between. The CDR3 length is 16 residues. Germline CDR1 is MNHNS and CDR2 is SASEGT. CDR3 nucleotide sequence: TGTGCCAGCAGTGAAGATGCGTCAGGGCGTAACTATGGCTACACCTTC. Amino acids: CASSEDASGRNYGYTF.